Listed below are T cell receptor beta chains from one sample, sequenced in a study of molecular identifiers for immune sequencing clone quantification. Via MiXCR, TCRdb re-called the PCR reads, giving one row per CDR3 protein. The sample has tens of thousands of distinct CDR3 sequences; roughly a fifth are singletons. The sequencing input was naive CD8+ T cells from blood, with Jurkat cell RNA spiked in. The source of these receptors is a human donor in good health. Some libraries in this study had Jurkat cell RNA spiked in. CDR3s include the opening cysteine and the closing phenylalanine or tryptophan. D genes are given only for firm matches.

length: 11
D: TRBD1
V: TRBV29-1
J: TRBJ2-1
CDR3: CSVLGGYEQFF

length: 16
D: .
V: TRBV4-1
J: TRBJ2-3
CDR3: CASSPRRGSLTDTQYF

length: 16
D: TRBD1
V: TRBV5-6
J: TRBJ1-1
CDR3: CASSWGDRGLNTEAFF

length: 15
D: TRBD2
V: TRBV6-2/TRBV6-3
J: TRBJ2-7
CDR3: CASSEQLAGAWEQYF

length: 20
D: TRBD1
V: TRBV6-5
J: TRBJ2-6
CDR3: CASSYSGRAGGPPGANVLTF

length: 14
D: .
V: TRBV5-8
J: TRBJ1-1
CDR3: CASSFRGLNTEAFF

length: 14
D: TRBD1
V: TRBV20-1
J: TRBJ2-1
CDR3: CSATGGDWGNEQFF

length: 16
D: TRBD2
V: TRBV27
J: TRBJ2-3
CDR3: CASSFRSGRLTDTQYF

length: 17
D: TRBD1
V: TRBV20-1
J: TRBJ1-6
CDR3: CSAHPGQGISYNSPLHF

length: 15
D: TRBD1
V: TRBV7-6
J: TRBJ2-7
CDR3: CASSGAAGGFYEQYF

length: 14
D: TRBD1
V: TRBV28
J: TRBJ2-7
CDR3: CASRTTGATYEQYF

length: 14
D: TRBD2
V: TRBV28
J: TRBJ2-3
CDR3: CASSTSGSTDTQYF

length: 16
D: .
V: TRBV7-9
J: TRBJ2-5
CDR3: CASSLNRGLAQETQYF

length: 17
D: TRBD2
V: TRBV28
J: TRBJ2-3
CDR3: CASSLASGREWTDTQYF

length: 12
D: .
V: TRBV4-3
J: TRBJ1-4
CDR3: CASSQDTEKLFF

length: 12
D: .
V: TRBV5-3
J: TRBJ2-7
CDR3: CASSFGSYEQYF

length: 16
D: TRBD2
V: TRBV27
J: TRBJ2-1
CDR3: CASSLIAGGLFNEQFF

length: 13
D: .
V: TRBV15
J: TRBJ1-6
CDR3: CATTPTDQTPLHF

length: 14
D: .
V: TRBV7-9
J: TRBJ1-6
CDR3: CASSSTGPNSPLHF

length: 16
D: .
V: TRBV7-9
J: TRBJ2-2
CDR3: CASSIRETANTGELFF

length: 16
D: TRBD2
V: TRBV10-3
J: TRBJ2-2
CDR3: CAISDFAGVNTGELFF

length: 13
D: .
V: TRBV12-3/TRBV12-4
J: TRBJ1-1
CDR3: CASSWTGGTEAFF

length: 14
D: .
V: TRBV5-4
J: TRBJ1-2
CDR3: CASSHGQQYYGYTF

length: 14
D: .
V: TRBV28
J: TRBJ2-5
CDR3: CASSPNREQETQYF

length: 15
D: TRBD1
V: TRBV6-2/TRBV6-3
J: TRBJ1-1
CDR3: CASSYPAGGNTEAFF

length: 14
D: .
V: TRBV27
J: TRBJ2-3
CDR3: CASSWDSSTDTQYF

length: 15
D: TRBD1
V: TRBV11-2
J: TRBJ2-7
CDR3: CASSFFRDRSYEQYF

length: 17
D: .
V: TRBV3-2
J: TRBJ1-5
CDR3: CASSQAANDGSNQPQHF

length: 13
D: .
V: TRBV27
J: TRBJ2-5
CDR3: CASRGSVGETQYF

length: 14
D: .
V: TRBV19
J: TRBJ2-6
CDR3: CASSNTLGANVLTF

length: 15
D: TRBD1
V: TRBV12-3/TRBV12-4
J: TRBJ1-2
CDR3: CASSFSRDRGGGHTF

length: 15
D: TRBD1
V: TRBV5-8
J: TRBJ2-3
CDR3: CASSWGQGPTDTQYF

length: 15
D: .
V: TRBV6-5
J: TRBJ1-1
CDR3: CASSPILSGIAEAFF

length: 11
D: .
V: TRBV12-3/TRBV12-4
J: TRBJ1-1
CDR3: CASRVGTEAFF

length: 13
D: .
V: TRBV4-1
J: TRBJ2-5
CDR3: CASSQDTALAVHF

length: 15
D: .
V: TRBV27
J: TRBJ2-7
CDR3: CASSLRGGGSYEQYF

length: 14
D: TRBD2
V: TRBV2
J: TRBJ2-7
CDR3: CASKGLAGGYEQYF

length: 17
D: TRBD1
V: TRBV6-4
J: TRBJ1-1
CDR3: CASSETGTGGMNTEAFF

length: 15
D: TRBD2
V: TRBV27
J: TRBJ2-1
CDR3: CASSLALAGFHEQFF

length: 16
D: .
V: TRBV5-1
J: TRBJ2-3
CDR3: CASSFLSVPSTDTQYF

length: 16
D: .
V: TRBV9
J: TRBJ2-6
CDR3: CASSVEGFSGANVLTF

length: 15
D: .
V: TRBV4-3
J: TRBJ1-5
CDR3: CASSQGHISNQPQHF

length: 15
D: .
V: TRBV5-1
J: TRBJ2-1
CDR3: CASSYRQADYNEQFF

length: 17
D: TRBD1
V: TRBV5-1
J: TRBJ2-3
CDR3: CASSLVTGAGETDTQYF

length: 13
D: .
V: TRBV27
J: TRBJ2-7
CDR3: CASSSLSSYEQYF

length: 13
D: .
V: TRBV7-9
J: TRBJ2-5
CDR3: CASSLADQETQYF

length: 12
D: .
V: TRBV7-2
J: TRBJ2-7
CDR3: CASSLAKYEQYF

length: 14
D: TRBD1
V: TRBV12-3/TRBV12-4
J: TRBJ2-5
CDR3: CASSSTGGNKTQYF

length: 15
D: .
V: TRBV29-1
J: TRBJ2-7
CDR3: CSVEDAGLSSYEQYF

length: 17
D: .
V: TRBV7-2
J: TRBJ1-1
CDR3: CASSLMGGQIMNTEAFF

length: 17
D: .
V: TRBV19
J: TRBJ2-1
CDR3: CASSSRPQTSSYNEQFF

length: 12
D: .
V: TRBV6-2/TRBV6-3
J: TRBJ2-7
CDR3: CASNDPGEEQYF

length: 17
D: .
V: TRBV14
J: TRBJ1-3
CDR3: CASSQGSAVWTGNTIYF

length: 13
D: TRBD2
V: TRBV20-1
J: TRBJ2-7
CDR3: CSAGTSGSYEQYF

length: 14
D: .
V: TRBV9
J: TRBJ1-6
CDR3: CASSVSGANSPLHF

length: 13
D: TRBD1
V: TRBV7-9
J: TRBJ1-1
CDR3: CASSWGQPSEAFF

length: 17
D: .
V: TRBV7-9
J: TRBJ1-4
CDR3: CASSLLGHDLVNEKLFF

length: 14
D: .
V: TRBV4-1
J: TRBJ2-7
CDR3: CASGQARGEVEQYF

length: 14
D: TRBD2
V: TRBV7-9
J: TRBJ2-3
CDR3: CASTPGGGANVQYF

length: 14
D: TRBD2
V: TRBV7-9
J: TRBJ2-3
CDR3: CASSWGGVTDTQYF